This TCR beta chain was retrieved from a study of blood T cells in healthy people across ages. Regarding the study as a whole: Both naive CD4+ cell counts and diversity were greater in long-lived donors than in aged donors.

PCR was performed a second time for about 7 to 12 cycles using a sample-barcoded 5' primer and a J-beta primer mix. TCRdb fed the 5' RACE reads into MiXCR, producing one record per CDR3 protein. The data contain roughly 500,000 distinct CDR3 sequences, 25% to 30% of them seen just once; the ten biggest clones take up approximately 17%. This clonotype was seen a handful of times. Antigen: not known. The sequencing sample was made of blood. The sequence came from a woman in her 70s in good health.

CDR3 in DNA: TGCAGTGCTAGCTCAGGGGTCAACACCGGGGAGCTGTTTTTT. This gives the protein CSASSGVNTGELFF. The chain uses TRBV20-1 and TRBJ2-2; D may be TRBD1 (6 bases). The CDR3 is made up of 14 amino acids. Trimming stripped 3 bases from V and 2 bases from J, with 10 bases between. The germline CDR1 and CDR2 sequences are DFQATT and SNEGSKA (reference sequence).